This entry is about one T cell receptor (beta chain). This sample stems from a study of shared clonotypes between healthy human individuals. Study at large: Donors consisted of a couple of women and three men between 18 and 49.

The assay ran at deep level. Assay used: immunoSEQ multiplex PCR; TCRdb lists only in-frame clones, some missing. Seen here are some 1 million clones, approximately 72% observed once, and the top ten hold approximately 1.5%. The V end was cut by 3 bases, the J end by 5 bases, with 19 bases between. The germline CDR1 and CDR2 sequences are SGDLS and YYNGEE. CDR3 length equals 16 residues. Sequenced: memory CD4+ T cells sorted from blood. The subset was: CD45RA-negative fraction. This TCR derives from a man aged 18 to 30 in good health. The V and J genes are TRBV9 and TRBJ2-3; D could derive from TRBD1 or TRBD2 (5 bases each). CDR3 amino acids: CASSGGSGSIVDTQYF. For the CDR3, the DNA is TGTGCCAGCAGCGGGGGGTCAGGGAGTATTGTAGATACGCAGTATTTT.